The 17 T cell receptor beta chains below were found in one sample sequenced in a study of T-cell reconstitution after alpha-beta-depleted transplantation in children. For TCRbeta, the library was prepared with unique molecular identifiers. TCRdb re-called the PCR reads with MiXCR, one entry per CDR3 protein. Here the sample spans 500,000 to 650,000 distinct CDR3 sequences, 10% to 12% being singletons. Sequencing was performed on PBMCs, mostly from graft donor cells, taken 180 days after TCRalphabeta/CD19-depleted stem cell transplant. The source of these receptors is a female patient aged 2-10 years who had a stem cell transplant for aplastic anemia, so the T cells may come from the graft donor.

This clonotype occurred a few times. The V gene is TRBV4-1, the J gene TRBJ2-5, with 12 bases that match TRBD2. Germline V lookup: CDR1 MGHRA, CDR2 YSYEKL. The CDR3 covers 16 residues. J lost 9 bases, V lost 1 base, and 9 bases had no gene match. CDR3 in DNA: TGCGCCAGCAGCCAAGCGGGGGCTAGCGGGGGGGTGGCCCAGTACTTC. It encodes CASSQAGASGGVAQYF.

This clonotype turned up a few times. The V call is TRBV11-3, the J call TRBJ2-2; 8 bases agree with TRBD2. CDR1 and CDR2 (germline): SGHNT, YENEEA. Unmatched junction bases numbered 6, after V lost 3 bases and J lost 6 bases. The CDR3 totals 15 residues. CDR3 DNA: TGTGCCAGCAGCTTGGAGCGGGAGTACCCCGGGGAGCTGTTTTTT. Its translation: CASSLEREYPGELFF.

The chain uses TRBV29-1 and TRBJ2-5; 9 positions match TRBD1. Germline V gene lookup returns CDR1 SQVTM and CDR2 ANQGSEA. CDR3 length: 12 amino acids. V lost 4 bases, J lost 5 bases, and 2 bases stayed unmatched. The CDR3 reads CSVADRGETQYF. The CDR3 coding sequence is TGCAGCGTTGCGGACAGGGGTGAGACCCAGTACTTC.

This clonotype was seen more than once but under ten times. The V and J genes are TRBV10-3 and TRBJ1-2, with D tentatively TRBD1 (6 bases). V was trimmed by 2 bases and J by 13 bases, leaving 17 bases between them. The germline V gene encodes CDR1 ENHRY and CDR2 SYGVKD. This CDR3 contains 13 residues. CDR3 amino acids: CAISETDRTDLTF. The CDR3 DNA reads TGTGCCATCAGTGAGACTGACCGGACAGACCTCACCTTC.

V and J are TRBV24-1 and TRBJ2-5, with D possibly being TRBD2 (5 bases). This CDR3 is built from 14 residues. The ends were cut back, 9 bases at V and 2 bases at J, with 15 bases in the middle. Germline loops: CDR1 KGHDR, CDR2 SFDVKD. The CDR3 is CATAGGGIQETQYF. The CDR3, as DNA: TGTGCCACCGCAGGAGGTGGGATTCAAGAGACCCAGTACTTC.

This clonotype was seen only a few times. Here the CDR3 reads CASSLYRENQPQHF. CDR3 in DNA: TGTGCCAGCAGCTTATACAGGGAGAATCAGCCCCAGCATTTT. The chain combines TRBV13 with TRBJ1-5, with D perhaps TRBD1 (6 bases). The CDR3 contains 14 residues. Trimming shortened V by 2 bases and J by 4 bases, and 9 bases separated the two germline ends. The germline V gene has CDR1 PRHDT and CDR2 FYEKMQ (reference sequence).

The chain couples TRBV27 to TRBJ1-5; tentative D call: TRBD1 (6 bases). Germline V gene sequence: CDR1 MNHEY, CDR2 SMNVEV (reference sequence). CDR3 size: 15 residues. V gave up 5 bases and J gave up 2 bases, with 13 bases separating them. CDR3: CASSPRTEGNQPQHF. The CDR3 nucleotides read TGTGCCAGCAGTCCAAGGACAGAGGGCAATCAGCCCCAGCATTTT.

The chain couples TRBV12-3 or TRBV12-4 to TRBJ1-5; 8 nucleotides align to TRBD1. J was trimmed by 2 bases and V by 4 bases; bases with no gene match: 4. The CDR3 totals 15 residues. CDR3 sequence reads: CASSSQGAGNQPQHF. The DNA of the CDR3 is TGTGCCAGCAGTTCTCAGGGGGCAGGCAATCAGCCCCAGCATTTT.

The table lists this clonotype with many counts. The chain recombines TRBV12-3 or TRBV12-4 with TRBJ1-2; no definite D call. This CDR3 is built from 14 residues. Trimming shortened V by 3 bases and J by 7 bases, and 15 bases separated the two germline ends. The CDR3 loop is CASSFLSGLGGYTF. CDR3 coding DNA: TGTGCCAGCAGTTTTTTATCAGGCCTCGGTGGCTACACCTTC.

This chain links TRBV27 with TRBJ1-4, with D possibly TRBD1 on 5 matching bases. There are 14 residues in the CDR3. Germline V CDR1 and CDR2: MNHEY, SMNVEV (reference sequence). The V and J ends lost 1 base and 6 bases respectively, with 9 bases between them. CDR3 DNA: TGTGCCAGCAGTTTATATAGGGGCCATGAAAAACTGTTTTTT. This encodes CASSLYRGHEKLFF. The complete variable domain, with remaining parts taken from reference TRBV27 and TRBJ1-4, reads EAQVTQNPRYLITVTGKKLTVTCSQNMNHEYMSWYRQDPGLGLRQIYYSMNVEVTDKGDVPEGYKVSRKEKRNFPLILESPSPNQTSLYFCASSLYRGHEKLFFGSGTQLSVL.

The rearrangement joins TRBV12-3 or TRBV12-4 to TRBJ2-7, with D perhaps matching TRBD2 (5 bases). Trimming left V 6 bases short and J 4 bases short, with 19 bases between. CDR3 length equals 15 residues. The CDR3 bases are TGTGCCAGCAGCCCGACCCCGGAGGCCACATACGAGCAGTACTTC. As protein: CASSPTPEATYEQYF.

There are many counts of this clonotype. The chain is built from TRBV5-1 and TRBJ2-7; 11 bases fit TRBD2. Germline CDR1 is SGHRS and CDR2 is YFSETQ. Trimming cost V 6 bases and J 2 bases; bases outside gene matches: 1. This CDR3 is 13 amino acids long. CDR3 nucleotides: TGCGCCAGCACACTAGCGGGAGCCTACGAGCAGTACTTC. Translating it yields CASTLAGAYEQYF. The full variable domain, with the rest looked up from reference TRBV5-1 and TRBJ2-7, is KAGVTQTPRYLIKTRGQQVTLSCSPISGHRSVSWYQQTPGQGLQFLFEYFSETQRNKGNFPGRFSGRQFSNSRSEMNVSTLELGDSALYLCASTLAGAYEQYFGPGTRLTVT.

This clonotype was observed at least ten times. The genes are TRBV7-9 and TRBJ2-5; no clear D gene. Germline CDR1 SEHNR, CDR2 FQNEAQ (reference sequence). Trimming took off 5 bases at V and 6 bases at J, with 10 bases between the two ends. The CDR3 covers 12 residues. For the CDR3, the DNA is TGTGCCAGCAGCCCCCGCCAGCAGACCCAGTACTTC. It yields the protein CASSPRQQTQYF.

This clonotype has only a few counts. The chain couples TRBV9 to TRBJ2-1; D remains ambiguous. Trimming pared 0 bases from V and 8 bases from J, leaving 12 bases between. Germline assignment: CDR1 SGDLS and CDR2 YYNGEE. This CDR3 comprises 14 residues. CDR3 loop: CASSVVSARDEQFF. DNA of the CDR3: TGTGCCAGCAGCGTAGTCTCCGCTCGCGATGAGCAGTTCTTC.

The V gene is TRBV6-2 or TRBV6-3, the J gene TRBJ2-7, with 10 bases lining up with TRBD2. Trimming removed 7 bases from V and 3 bases from J; junction bases left unmatched: 3. This CDR3 contains 13 residues. In germline, CDR1 is MNHEY, CDR2 SVGEGT. DNA for the CDR3: TGTGCCAGCAAGTTAGCGGGAGGCTACGAGCAGTACTTC. Its translation: CASKLAGGYEQYF.

V and J are TRBV29-1 and TRBJ2-7, with D possibly being TRBD1 (6 bases). The CDR3 is 15 amino acids. Per the germline V gene, CDR1 is SQVTM and CDR2 is ANQGSEA. V dropped 7 bases and J dropped 5 bases, with 24 bases sitting between them. This chain's CDR3 is CSATLTGSVPHEQYF. DNA of the CDR3: TGCAGCGCCACCCTCACAGGGTCAGTTCCCCACGAGCAGTACTTC.

This clonotype showed up just a few times. The J gene is TRBJ1-3, the V gene TRBV6-5, with unresolved D. Germline-derived CDR1 and CDR2 are MNHEY and SVGAGI. The CDR3 is 18 amino acids. The V end lost 3 bases, the J end lost 7 bases, and 25 bases lay between the germline ends. CDR3 DNA: TGTGCCAGCAGTTATTTTCCCCTTCAGGCTGCCGAGTATAACACCATATATTTT. Protein: CASSYFPLQAAEYNTIYF.